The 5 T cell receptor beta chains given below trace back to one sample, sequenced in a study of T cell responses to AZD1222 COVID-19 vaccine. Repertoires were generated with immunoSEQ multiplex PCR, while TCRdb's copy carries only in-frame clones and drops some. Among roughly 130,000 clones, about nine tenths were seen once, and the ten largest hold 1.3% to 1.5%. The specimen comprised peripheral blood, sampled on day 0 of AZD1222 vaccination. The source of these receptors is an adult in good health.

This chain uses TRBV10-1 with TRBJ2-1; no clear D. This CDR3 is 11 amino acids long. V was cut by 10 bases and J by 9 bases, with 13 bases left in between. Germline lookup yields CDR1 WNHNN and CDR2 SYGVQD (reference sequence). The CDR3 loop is CAIEVAPEQFF. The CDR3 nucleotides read TGCGCCATCGAGGTTGCTCCTGAGCAGTTCTTC.

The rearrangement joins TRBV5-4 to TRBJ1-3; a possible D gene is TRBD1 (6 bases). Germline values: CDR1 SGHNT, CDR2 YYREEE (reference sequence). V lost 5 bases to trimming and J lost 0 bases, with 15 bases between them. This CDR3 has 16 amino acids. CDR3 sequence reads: CASSWGHQSSGNTIYF. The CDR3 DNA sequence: TGTGCCAGCAGTTGGGGACACCAGAGCTCTGGAAACACCATATATTTT.

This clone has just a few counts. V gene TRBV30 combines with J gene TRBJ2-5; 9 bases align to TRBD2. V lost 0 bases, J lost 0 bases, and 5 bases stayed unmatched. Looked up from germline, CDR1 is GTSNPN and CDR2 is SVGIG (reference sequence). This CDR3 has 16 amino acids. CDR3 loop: CAWSVLPSGNQETQYF. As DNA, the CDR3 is TGTGCCTGGAGTGTACTTCCTAGCGGGAACCAAGAGACCCAGTACTTC.

The CDR3 DNA is TGTGCCAGCAGTTCAGGAGAGACCCAGTACTTC. The encoded protein is CASSSGETQYF. This rearrangement joins TRBV7-2 to TRBJ2-5; D is unresolved. The V end was cut by 6 bases, the J end by 4 bases, with 6 bases between. Germline-derived CDR1 and CDR2 are SGHTA and FQGNSA. The CDR3 is 11 amino acids.

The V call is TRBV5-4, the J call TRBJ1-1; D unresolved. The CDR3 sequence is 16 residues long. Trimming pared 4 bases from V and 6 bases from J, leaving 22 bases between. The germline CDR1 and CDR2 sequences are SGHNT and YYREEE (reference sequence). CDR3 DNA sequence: TGTGCCAGCAGCCTCACTCCCCTCGACCCTCGGGCTGAAGCTTTCTTT. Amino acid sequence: CASSLTPLDPRAEAFF. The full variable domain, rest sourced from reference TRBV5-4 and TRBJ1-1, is ETGVTQSPTHLIKTRGQQVTLRCSSQSGHNTVSWYQQALGQGPQFIFQYYREEENGRGNFPPRFSGLQFPNYSSELNVNALELDDSALYLCASSLTPLDPRAEAFFGQGTRLTVV.